The 20 T cell receptor beta chains listed next were all sequenced from one sample in a study of vaccination and CD4 T cells after COVID-19. Their antigen targets remain unknown. The Oncomine TCR Beta short-read assay sequenced DNA from cultured CD4+ T cells. TCRdb called the PCR reads again in MiXCR, with one record for every CDR3 protein. The sample records about 16,000 distinct CDR3 sequences, about 51% being singletons. Treatment described: roughly ten-day PBMC culture with coronavirus spike peptide pools or control peptides (ViraFEST assay). Source: CD4+ T cells from blood, cultured in vitro, taken before SARS-CoV-2 vaccination. Receptors were obtained from a human donor who had recovered from COVID-19.

J is TRBJ1-6 and V is TRBV19; D is possibly TRBD1 (5 bases). The CDR3 extends over 18 amino acids. Germline V gives CDR1 LNHDA, CDR2 SQIVND (reference sequence). The ends were cut back, 7 bases at V and 0 bases at J, with 19 bases in the middle. In DNA form, the CDR3 reads TGTGCCAGTAAAGTTCGGTTCGACAGCCGCTCCTATAATTCACCCCTCCACTTT. It is translated as CASKVRFDSRSYNSPLHF. Full variable domain (outside the CDR3, taken from reference TRBV19 and TRBJ1-6): DGGITQSPKYLFRKEGQNVTLSCEQNLNHDAMYWYRQDPGQGLRLIYYSQIVNDFQKGDIAEGYSVSREKKESFPLTVTSAQKNPTAFYLCASKVRFDSRSYNSPLHFGNGTRLTVT.

The genes are TRBV19 and TRBJ2-7; TRBD1 matches at 9 bases. The ends lost 8 bases at V and 6 bases at J; junction bases unmatched: 2. The CDR3 consists of 11 residues. CDR1 and CDR2 from the germline V gene are LNHDA and SQIVND (reference sequence). CDR3 sequence reads: CASGTGSEQYF. DNA of the CDR3: TGTGCCAGTGGGACAGGGAGCGAGCAGTACTTC.

J is TRBJ1-5 and V is TRBV5-5, with D hard to call. The V gene lost 4 bases and the J gene lost 0 bases, with 5 bases spanning the gap. CDR1 and CDR2 from the germline V gene are SGHKS and YYEKEE (reference sequence). CDR3 size: 13 residues. CDR3 protein: CASSTYSNQPQHF. The CDR3 DNA reads TGTGCCAGCAGCACCTATAGCAATCAGCCCCAGCATTTT.

The rearrangement uses TRBV7-3 and TRBJ2-3; TRBD2 matches 15 bases. Germline V gene sequence: CDR1 SGHTA, CDR2 FQGTGA. Trimming removed 5 bases from V and 7 bases from J; junction bases left unmatched: 4. This CDR3 contains 15 residues. The CDR3 loop is CASSPGTSGRYTQYF. The CDR3 coding sequence is TGTGCCAGCAGCCCCGGGACTAGCGGGAGGTATACGCAGTATTTT. The variable domain in full, completed from reference TRBV7-3 and TRBJ2-3, reads GAGVSQTPSNKVTEKGKYVELRCDPISGHTALYWYRQSLGQGPEFLIYFQGTGAADDSGLPNDRFFAVRPEGSVSTLKIQRTERGDSAVYLCASSPGTSGRYTQYFGPGTRLTVL.

This chain uses TRBV4-2 with TRBJ2-2; D tentatively fits TRBD1 or TRBD2 (6 bases each). The germline V gene has CDR1 LGHNA and CDR2 YNFKEQ. The CDR3 totals 16 residues. Trimming removed 4 bases from V and 1 base from J, with 13 bases in between. CDR3 in amino acids: CASSPFAGQNTGELFF. DNA for the CDR3: TGTGCCAGCAGCCCCTTTGCGGGACAGAACACCGGGGAGCTGTTTTTT.

This clonotype was detected a few times. The gene calls are TRBV10-3 and TRBJ2-1; 11 nucleotides match TRBD2. The length of the CDR3 is 16 residues. Germline V gene lookup returns CDR1 ENHRY and CDR2 SYGVKD. Trimming cost V 3 bases and J 4 bases; bases outside gene matches: 5. CDR3: CAISDPIAGGYNEQFF. Here the CDR3 DNA reads TGTGCCATCAGTGACCCGATAGCGGGGGGGTACAATGAGCAGTTCTTC.

The chain joins TRBV15 to TRBJ2-5; D possibly corresponds to TRBD1 (5 bases). The V end lost 4 bases, the J end lost 4 bases, and 13 bases lay between the germline ends. The germline CDR1 and CDR2 sequences are LNHNV and YYDKDF (reference sequence). CDR3 length: 14 residues. CDR3 nucleotide sequence: TGTGCCACCAGCATGTCAGGGTACGGAGAGACCCAGTACTTC. Translated: CATSMSGYGETQYF.

This rearrangement joins TRBV20-1 to TRBJ2-7; D possibly matches TRBD1 or TRBD2 (5 bases each). This CDR3 has 12 residues. The germline CDR1 and CDR2 sequences are DFQATT and SNEGSKA (reference sequence). V lost 7 bases and J 2 bases, leaving 12 bases between the germline ends. This CDR3 is CSGRDGAYEQYF. CDR3 sequence (DNA): TGCAGTGGCCGGGACGGAGCCTACGAGCAGTACTTC.

The chain is built from TRBV7-2 and TRBJ2-1; 12 bases agree with TRBD2. CDR1 and CDR2 (germline): SGHTA, FQGNSA. The CDR3 is made up of 16 amino acids. Unmatched junction bases numbered 11, after V lost 5 bases and J lost 9 bases. The CDR3 DNA reads as TGTGCCAGCAGCAAAGGGCGACTAGCGGGAGTTGGTGAGCAGTTCTTC. Protein sequence: CASSKGRLAGVGEQFF. The whole variable domain, remainder taken from reference TRBV7-2 and TRBJ2-1, is GAGVSQSPSNKVTEKGKDVELRCDPISGHTALYWYRQSLGQGLEFLIYFQGNSAPDKSGLPSDRFSAERTGGSVSTLTIQRTQQEDSAVYLCASSKGRLAGVGEQFFGPGTRLTVL.

This chain connects TRBV1 to TRBJ1-2. TRBV1 is listed as a pseudogene. The CDR3 spans 12 residues. CDR3 nucleotides: TGCACCAGCAGCCAAGGACACTATGGCTACACCTTC. Encoded protein: CTSSQGHYGYTF.

The J gene is TRBJ1-4, the V gene TRBV2, with D possibly matching TRBD1 (5 bases). V lost 6 bases, J lost 13 bases, and 15 bases lay in between. The CDR3 sequence is 12 residues long. Germline values: CDR1 SNHLY, CDR2 FYNNEI. The CDR3 here is CASSLGQPALFF. For the CDR3, the DNA is TGTGCCAGCAGCCTCGGACAACCGGCACTGTTTTTT.

This clonotype has only a few counts. The V call is TRBV6-2 or TRBV6-3, the J call TRBJ2-2; 7 nucleotides line up with TRBD1. Losses at the gene ends were 6 bases for V and 1 base for J; bases not matched to a gene: 11. This CDR3 has 17 residues. Germline loops: CDR1 MNHEY, CDR2 SVGEGT. The CDR3 spells CASRTRIRTGNTGELFF. DNA for the CDR3: TGTGCCAGCAGAACCCGAATCAGGACAGGGAACACCGGGGAGCTGTTTTTT.

This chain joins TRBV27 and TRBJ1-1, with 10 bases matching TRBD1. This CDR3 is built from 13 residues. Trimming cost V 5 bases and J 7 bases; bases outside gene matches: 4. Germline loops: CDR1 MNHEY, CDR2 SMNVEV (reference sequence). The CDR3 bases are TGTGCCAGCAGTAGACAGGGGGCAGGTGAAGCTTTCTTT. Protein: CASSRQGAGEAFF.

The chain links TRBV6-1 to TRBJ2-7, with 11 bases that match TRBD2. Looked up from germline, CDR1 is MNHNS and CDR2 is SASEGT. Trimming took 6 bases from V and 2 from J; bases not matched to a gene: 3. The CDR3 extends over 14 amino acids. The CDR3 protein is CASSLAGGPYEQYF. DNA of the CDR3: TGTGCCAGCAGCTTAGCGGGAGGGCCCTACGAGCAGTACTTC.

This clonotype was counted a few times. The chain employs TRBV20-1 and TRBJ2-5, with D perhaps TRBD1 or TRBD2 (5 bases each). This CDR3 contains 15 residues. Germline V lookup: CDR1 DFQATT, CDR2 SNEGSKA (reference sequence). Between the trimmed V and J ends, which lost 6 bases and 4 bases, there was a span of 21 bases. In DNA form, the CDR3 reads TGCAGTGCCCAGAGAGGGACGAGGGTAGGAGAGACCCAGTACTTC. Its protein is CSAQRGTRVGETQYF.

The chain employs TRBV28 and TRBJ1-5; D is unclear. The CDR3 covers 16 residues. The germline CDR1 and CDR2 sequences are MDHEN and SYDVKM. V gave up 5 bases and J gave up 3 bases, with 17 bases separating them. DNA for the CDR3: TGTGCCAGCAGTCCGAACCCCGGTTACCTCAATCAGCCCCAGCATTTT. Amino acids: CASSPNPGYLNQPQHF.

This chain uses TRBV5-4 with TRBJ2-3; 8 bases line up with TRBD2. CDR1 and CDR2 (germline): SGHNT, YYREEE (reference sequence). V shed 4 bases, J shed 5 bases, and the junction held 9 bases outside the gene matches. CDR3 length: 15 residues. CDR3 sequence (DNA): TGTGCCAGCAGCAGGCCGGGACTAGGGGAAGATACGCAGTATTTT. This translates into CASSRPGLGEDTQYF.

There are a few counts of this clonotype. The chain recombines TRBV20-1 with TRBJ2-3; the match to TRBD2 covers 13 bases. The CDR3 is 15 residues long. The V gene end was trimmed by 5 bases and the J gene end by 8 bases; junction bases not matched to a gene: 10. CDR1 and CDR2 (germline): DFQATT, SNEGSKA (reference sequence). The CDR3 DNA reads as TGCAGTGCTCGTCCGGGACTAGCGGGGCCCCCTACGCAGTATTTT. It is translated as CSARPGLAGPPTQYF.

This chain links TRBV29-1 with TRBJ1-1; D unresolved. The germline CDR1 and CDR2 sequences are SQVTM and ANQGSEA. V was trimmed by 1 base and J by 0 bases, leaving 6 bases between them. The CDR3 sequence is 13 residues long. CDR3 nucleotide sequence: TGCAGCGTTGAAGGACGGATGAACACTGAAGCTTTCTTT. Protein sequence: CSVEGRMNTEAFF.

This rearrangement joins TRBV5-4 to TRBJ2-5, with D maybe TRBD1 (5 bases). V was trimmed by 4 bases and J by 1 base, leaving 14 bases between them. Germline V gives CDR1 SGHNT, CDR2 YYREEE (reference sequence). There are 15 residues in the CDR3. The CDR3 nucleotides are TGTGCCAGCAGCGCCACGACAGAATTCCAAGAGACCCAGTACTTC. It specifies CASSATTEFQETQYF.